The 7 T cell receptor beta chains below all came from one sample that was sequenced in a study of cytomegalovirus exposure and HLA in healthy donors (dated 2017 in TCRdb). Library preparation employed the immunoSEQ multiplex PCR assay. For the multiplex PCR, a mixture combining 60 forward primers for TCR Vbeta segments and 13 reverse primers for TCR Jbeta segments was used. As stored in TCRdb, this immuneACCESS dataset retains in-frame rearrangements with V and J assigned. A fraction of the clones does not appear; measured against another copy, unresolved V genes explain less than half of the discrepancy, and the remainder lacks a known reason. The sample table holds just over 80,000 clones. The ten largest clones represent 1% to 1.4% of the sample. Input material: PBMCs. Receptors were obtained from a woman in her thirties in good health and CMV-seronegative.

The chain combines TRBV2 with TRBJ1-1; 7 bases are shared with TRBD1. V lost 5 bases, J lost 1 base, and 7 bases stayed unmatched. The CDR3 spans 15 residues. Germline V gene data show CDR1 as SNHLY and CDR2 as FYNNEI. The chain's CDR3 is CASSRTGTENTEAFF. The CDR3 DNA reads TGTGCCAGCAGTCGAACCGGGACAGAGAACACTGAAGCTTTCTTT.

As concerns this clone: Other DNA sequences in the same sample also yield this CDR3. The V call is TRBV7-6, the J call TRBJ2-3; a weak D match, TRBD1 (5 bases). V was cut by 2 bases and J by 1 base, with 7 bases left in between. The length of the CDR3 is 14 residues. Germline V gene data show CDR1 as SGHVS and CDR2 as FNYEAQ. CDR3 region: CASSLSGRTDTQYF. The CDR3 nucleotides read TGTGCCAGCAGCTTATCAGGGCGCACAGATACGCAGTATTTT.

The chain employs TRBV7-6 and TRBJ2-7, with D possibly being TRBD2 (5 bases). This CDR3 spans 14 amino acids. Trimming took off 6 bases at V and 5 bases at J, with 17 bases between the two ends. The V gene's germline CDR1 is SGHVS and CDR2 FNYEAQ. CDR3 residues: CASSPEPGIDEQYF. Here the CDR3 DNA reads TGTGCCAGCAGTCCCGAGCCGGGGATCGACGAGCAGTACTTC.

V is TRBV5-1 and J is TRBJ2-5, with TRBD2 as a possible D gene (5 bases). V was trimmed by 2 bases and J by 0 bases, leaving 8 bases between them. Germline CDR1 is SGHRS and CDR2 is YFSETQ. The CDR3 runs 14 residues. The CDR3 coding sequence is TGCGCCAGCAGCTTTGGGGAGTACCAAGAGACCCAGTACTTC. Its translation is CASSFGEYQETQYF.

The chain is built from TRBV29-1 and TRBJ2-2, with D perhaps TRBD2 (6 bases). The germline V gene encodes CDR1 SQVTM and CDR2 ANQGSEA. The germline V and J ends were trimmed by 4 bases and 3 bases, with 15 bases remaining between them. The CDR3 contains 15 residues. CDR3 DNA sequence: TGCAGCGTTGGACTAAGTAGCGGTTACACCGGGGAGCTGTTTTTT. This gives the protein CSVGLSSGYTGELFF.

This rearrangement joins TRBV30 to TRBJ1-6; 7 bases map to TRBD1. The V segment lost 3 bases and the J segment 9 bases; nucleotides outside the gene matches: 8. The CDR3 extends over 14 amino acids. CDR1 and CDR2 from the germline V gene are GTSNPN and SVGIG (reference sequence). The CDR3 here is CAWRRDSGSSPLHF. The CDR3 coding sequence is TGTGCCTGGAGGCGGGACAGTGGGAGTTCACCCCTCCACTTT.

The CDR3 nucleotides read TGTGCCAGCAGCCAAAGGGACTGGTACAATGAGCAGTTCTTC. This sequence encodes CASSQRDWYNEQFF. The chain carries TRBV4-2 and TRBJ2-1, with D perhaps matching TRBD2 (6 bases). The germline CDR1 and CDR2 sequences are LGHNA and YNFKEQ. Trimming took 2 bases from V and 4 from J, leaving 9 bases between them. The CDR3 spans 14 residues.